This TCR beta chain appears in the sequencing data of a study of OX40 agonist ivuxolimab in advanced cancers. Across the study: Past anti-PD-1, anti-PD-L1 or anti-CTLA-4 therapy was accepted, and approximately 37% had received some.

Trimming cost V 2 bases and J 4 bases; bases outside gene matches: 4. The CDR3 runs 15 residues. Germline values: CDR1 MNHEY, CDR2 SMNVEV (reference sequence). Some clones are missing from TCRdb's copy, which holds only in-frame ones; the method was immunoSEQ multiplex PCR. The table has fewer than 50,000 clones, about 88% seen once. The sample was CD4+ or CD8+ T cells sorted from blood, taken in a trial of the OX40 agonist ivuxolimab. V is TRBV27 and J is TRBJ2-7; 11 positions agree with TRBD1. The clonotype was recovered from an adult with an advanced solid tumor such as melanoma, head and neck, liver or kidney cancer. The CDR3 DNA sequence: TGTGCCAGCAGTTTAAGAGGGACAGGGGGGTACGAGCAGTACTTC. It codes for CASSLRGTGGYEQYF.